This entry features one T cell receptor (beta chain) sequence. The target of this receptor is not known. The input lacks base qualities; no much larger clone sits a single base away. CDR1 SGHAT and CDR2 FQNNGV are derived from the germline V gene. The CDR3 runs 14 amino acids, cysteine and phenylalanine included. This entry keeps only the CDR3 DNA: 42 bases, framed from base 1. V is reduced by 1 base and J by 2 bases, leaving a spacing of 9 bases between them. Whole blood was collected in K2EDTA tubes by collaborating institutions according to the institutions' own protocols. Collaborator samples were shipped for TCRbeta analysis as frozen whole blood, isolated PBMCs, or DNA extracted from either sample type. TCRbeta CDR3 regions were amplified from genomic DNA using the immunoSEQ Assay, a bias-controlled multiplex PCR. In the source study's methods: Within the assay, amplification of reference gene primers was used to estimate how many nucleated cells each sample contained. To quantify the absolute abundance of each unique TCRbeta CDR3 rearrangement, sequence reads were collapsed and filtered. For each sample, productive Simpson clonality was calculated as the square root of Simpson's diversity index across productive rearrangements. In its TCRdb copy, this immuneACCESS table keeps in-frame sequences only and misses some clones. Where compared with another copy, unresolved V genes explain less than half of these, and the others have no known cause. V and J calls and clone size are copied from that table; D and trimming were computed from the DNA. The table for this sample lists about 71,000 clones; 85% to 90% of them were counted only once. The ten largest clones take up 2.5% to 3% of the sample.

This entry comes from a study of blood T cell repertoires in COVID-19 (dated by TCRdb to the early 2020s). In the study overall: The collaborator samples originated in the United States, Italy and Spain and spanned the acute and convalescent phases of COVID-19. The prospective study material was composed of cDNA or gDNA derived from T cells, B-cell-depleted T cells, or PBMCs. Deeply sampled blood TCRbeta repertoires from subjects exposed to, actively infected with, or recovered from COVID-19 were included in the dataset. A freely available public database, intended as a resource for researchers studying the immune response to SARS-CoV-2, is where the repertoires were released. Samples were obtained from the ongoing ImmuneRACE study (first 160 participants) and from about 1,300 subjects provided by 6 global collaborators. Nearly every sample came with metadata listing a de-identified subject ID, COVID-19 status, age in years and sex. Where HLA class I and class II types were available, the types were taken from metadata supplied by the sample provider, not from assay-based typing. Overall study results and their limits: The amount of clinical and demographic metadata varied by source and participant and was provided uncurated.

The sequence derives from a man aged 50 to 59 with acute or convalescent COVID-19. Sequencing was performed on peripheral blood. The rearrangement joined TRBV11-2 to TRBJ2-7, with the D gene not clear enough to name. The CDR3 protein is CASSLAQNPYEQYF. DNA sequence: TGTGCCAGCAGCTTAGCTCAGAATCCCTACGAGCAGTACTTC.